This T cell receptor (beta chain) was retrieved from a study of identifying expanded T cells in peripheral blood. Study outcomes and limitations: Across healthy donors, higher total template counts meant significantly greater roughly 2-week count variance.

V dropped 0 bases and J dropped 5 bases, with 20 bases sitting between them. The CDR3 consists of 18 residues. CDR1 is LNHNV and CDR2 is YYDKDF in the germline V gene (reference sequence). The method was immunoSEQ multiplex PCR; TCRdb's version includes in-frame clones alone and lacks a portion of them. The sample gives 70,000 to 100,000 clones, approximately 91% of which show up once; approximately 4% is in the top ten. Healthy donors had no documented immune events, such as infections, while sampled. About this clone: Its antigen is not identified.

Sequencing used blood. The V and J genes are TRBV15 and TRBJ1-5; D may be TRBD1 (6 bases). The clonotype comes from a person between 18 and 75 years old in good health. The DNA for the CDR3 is TGTGCCACCAGCAGAGATAAGGGGACGGGGGCCCCTTATCAGCCCCAGCATTTT. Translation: CATSRDKGTGAPYQPQHF.